These 7 T cell receptor beta chains share one sample of origin, sequenced in a study of CD4 T cells in relation to SARS-CoV-2 and coronaviruses. CD4+ T cells from unexposed donors were obtained before the COVID-19 pandemic (2011-2018). CD4+ T cells were isolated from the cells after around 9 days of culture. These receptors lack a known antigen. Produced via immunoSEQ multiplex PCR; TCRdb's table is partial and in-frame only. This table has about 21,000 clones, over 75% appearing once. Sequenced: CD4+ T cells from PBMCs, cultured in vitro. The receptors here all came from a human donor in good health.

This chain uses TRBV5-1 with TRBJ2-2, with D perhaps matching TRBD2 (6 bases). V was pared by 2 bases and J by 6 bases, with 20 bases between. CDR3 size: 17 residues. CDR1 and CDR2 from the germline V gene are SGHRS and YFSETQ. CDR3: CASSFGKLGGSSGELFF. CDR3 in DNA: TGCGCCAGCAGCTTCGGCAAACTCGGGGGTAGCTCCGGGGAGCTGTTTTTT.

The chain recombines TRBV4-1 with TRBJ2-5, with unresolved D. Trimming removed 1 base at V and 1 base at J, with 10 bases between. The germline CDR1 and CDR2 sequences are MGHRA and YSYEKL. The CDR3 loop spans 15 amino acids. In DNA, the CDR3 is TGCGCCAGCAGCCAAGTTGGAGCTCTCCAAGAGACCCAGTACTTC. Translating it yields CASSQVGALQETQYF.

The rearrangement uses TRBV27 and TRBJ2-7; TRBD2 matches at 12 bases. The CDR3 consists of 13 residues. V shed 6 bases, J shed 4 bases, and the junction held 1 base outside the gene matches. CDR1 and CDR2 from the germline V gene are MNHEY and SMNVEV (reference sequence). CDR3 nucleotide sequence: TGTGCCAGCAGGCTAGCGGGAGGGTACGAGCAGTACTTC. Its protein product is CASRLAGGYEQYF.

This chain joins TRBV5-1 and TRBJ1-5; TRBD1 agrees at 10 bases. The germline gives CDR1 SGHRS, CDR2 YFSETQ. The CDR3 runs to 14 residues. V lost 4 bases and J lost 7; bases outside the gene matches: 5. CDR3 protein: CASSPTGGGQPQHF. As DNA, the CDR3 is TGCGCCAGCAGCCCGACAGGGGGCGGGCAGCCCCAGCATTTT.

This clone was detected only once. The chain is built from TRBV6-1 and TRBJ1-4, with TRBD1 identical over 8 bases. CDR1 MNHNS and CDR2 SASEGT come from the germline V gene. V gave up 3 bases and J gave up 4 bases; unmatched junction bases: 4. The CDR3 sequence is 15 residues long. The CDR3 here is CASSDRQGFNEKLFF. DNA of the CDR3: TGTGCCAGCAGTGACAGACAGGGGTTTAATGAAAAACTGTTTTTT.

The genes are TRBV3-1 (or the pseudogene TRBV3-2) and TRBJ2-7, with unresolved D. The CDR3 runs to 14 residues. V was trimmed by 4 bases and J by 5 bases, leaving 15 bases between them. From germline, CDR1 is LGHDT and CDR2 YNNKEL (reference sequence). This chain's CDR3 is CASSPLSAGHEQYF. CDR3 nucleotide sequence: TGTGCCAGCAGCCCTTTAAGTGCAGGCCACGAGCAGTACTTC.

This chain connects TRBV2 to TRBJ1-2; D gene ambiguous. The CDR3 is 13 residues long. Germline lookup yields CDR1 SNHLY and CDR2 FYNNEI. Trimming stripped 4 bases from V and 3 bases from J, with 9 bases between. In DNA form, the CDR3 reads TGTGCCAGCAGTGTAGTTCCCCACTATGGCTACACCTTC. Amino acids: CASSVVPHYGYTF.